The 13 T cell receptor beta chains below all came from one sample that was sequenced in a study of identical twins. From the 5' RACE reads, TCRdb called clonotypes with MiXCR, one entry per CDR3 protein. The sample carries fewer than 250,000 distinct CDR3 sequences, 7.5% recorded once. These data were likewise used in another study, on yellow fever vaccine responses in identical twins.

Sequencing was carried out using memory (CD45RO+) T cells sorted from blood. Every receptor here comes from a young woman in good health.

This clonotype appeared many times. The V and J genes are TRBV5-1 and TRBJ2-2; 11 bases align to TRBD1. This CDR3 contains 18 residues. Trimming at V came to 4 bases and at J to 0 bases, leaving 8 bases not matched to a gene. Per the germline V gene, CDR1 is SGHRS and CDR2 is YFSETQ. Written as DNA, the CDR3 is TGCGCCAGCAGCCGTGGACAGGGGGCAAGGACGAACACCGGGGAGCTGTTTTTT. Amino acids: CASSRGQGARTNTGELFF. Combining the CDR3 with reference TRBV5-1 and TRBJ2-2 gives the whole variable domain KAGVTQTPRYLIKTRGQQVTLSCSPISGHRSVSWYQQTPGQGLQFLFEYFSETQRNKGNFPGRFSGRQFSNSRSEMNVSTLELGDSALYLCASSRGQGARTNTGELFFGEGSRLTVL.

This clonotype has a count of ten or more. V gene TRBV5-1 combines with J gene TRBJ2-5; 10 bases are shared with TRBD2. The CDR3 loop spans 16 amino acids. V was clipped by 3 bases and J by 5 bases; unmatched bases: 10. Germline values: CDR1 SGHRS, CDR2 YFSETQ. CDR3 coding DNA: TGCGCCAGCAGCTCTAGCGGGGGTTCTGTCAGGGAGACCCAGTACTTC. This translates into CASSSSGGSVRETQYF.

The chain is built from TRBV9 and TRBJ1-1; 8 nucleotides align to TRBD1. Per the germline V gene, CDR1 is SGDLS and CDR2 is YYNGEE. This CDR3 region has 17 residues. Trimming removed 3 bases from V and 6 bases from J; junction bases left unmatched: 16. CDR3 bases: TGTGCCAGCAGCGACTCCGCAGGGGGCTCAACCAGCGCTGAAGCTTTCTTT. This codes for CASSDSAGGSTSAEAFF.

This clonotype was detected many times. V usage is TRBV6-2 or TRBV6-3 and J usage is TRBJ2-3; the D is unclear. Per the germline V gene, CDR1 is MNHEY and CDR2 is SVGEGT. V was pared by 8 bases and J by 2 bases, with 8 bases between. The CDR3 loop spans 12 amino acids. CDR3 loop: CASAALTDTQYF. The CDR3 bases are TGTGCCAGCGCGGCCCTCACAGATACGCAGTATTTT.

This clonotype was seen only a few times. The chain has TRBV18 and TRBJ2-7, with 9 bases fitting TRBD2. Germline CDR1 reads KGHSH; CDR2 reads LQKENI. The CDR3 is made up of 17 amino acids. V trimming: 3 bases; J trimming: 0 bases; junction bases outside the gene matches: 9. CDR3 bases: TGTGCCAGCTCACCCCCCCTTCTAGCGGGGTTCTCCTACGAGCAGTACTTC. The encoded protein is CASSPPLLAGFSYEQYF.

Many counts were recorded for this clonotype. The J gene is TRBJ2-1, the V gene TRBV15, with 7 bases lining up with TRBD2. V lost 7 bases, J lost 5 bases, and 14 bases stayed unmatched. This CDR3 spans 16 amino acids. Germline CDR1 reads LNHNV; CDR2 reads YYDKDF (reference sequence). This CDR3 is CATTPRGERVNNEQFF. The CDR3 DNA is TGTGCCACCACCCCCCGGGGGGAGAGGGTGAACAATGAGCAGTTCTTC.

This clonotype occurred many times. V usage is TRBV3-1 and J usage is TRBJ2-7; D remains ambiguous. From germline, CDR1 is LGHDT and CDR2 YNNKEL (reference sequence). The CDR3 contains 12 residues. Trimming removed 4 bases at V and 3 bases at J, with 7 bases between. Here the CDR3 reads CASSPSVYEQYF. The CDR3 nucleotides are TGTGCCAGCAGCCCGTCCGTCTACGAGCAGTACTTC.

This clonotype was seen ten or more times. The CDR3 DNA follows: TGTGCCAGCAGTGGGACAGGGGGACGCACAGATACGCAGTATTTT. This gives the protein CASSGTGGRTDTQYF. This chain connects TRBV2 to TRBJ2-3, with 10 nucleotides matching TRBD1. The V gene end was trimmed by 4 bases and the J gene end by 1 base; junction bases not matched to a gene: 2. Looked up from germline, CDR1 is SNHLY and CDR2 is FYNNEI. The CDR3 spans 15 residues.

This clonotype was detected only a few times. V gene TRBV5-6 combines with J gene TRBJ2-1; 8 positions match TRBD2. J gave up 7 bases and V 1 base, and 4 bases lay outside the gene matches. The germline gives CDR1 SGHDT, CDR2 YYEEEE. The CDR3 length is 14 residues. In DNA, the CDR3 is TGTGCCAGCAGCTTGAACGGGAGGGCAAATGAGCAGTTCTTC. This gives the protein CASSLNGRANEQFF.

In its sample, this clonotype was seen many times. The chain recombines TRBV3-1 with TRBJ2-1, with TRBD1 as a possible D gene (6 bases). With 1 base removed from V and 3 bases from J, the gap between germline ends came to 19 bases. The CDR3 is 18 residues long. Germline CDR1 and CDR2: LGHDT and YNNKEL (reference sequence). The CDR3 DNA is TGTGCCAGCAGCCAAGTAGCTCGAACTGGCAGGGGCTACAATGAGCAGTTCTTC. Amino acids: CASSQVARTGRGYNEQFF.

The CDR3 coding sequence is TGTGCCAGCAGCCCGACTGACAGAAATTCACCCCTCCACTTT. Encoded protein: CASSPTDRNSPLHF. The chain combines TRBV7-8 with TRBJ1-6, with D possibly matching TRBD1 (5 bases). V lost 5 bases to trimming and J lost 7 bases, with 12 bases between them. This CDR3 region has 14 residues. The germline V gene encodes CDR1 SGHVS and CDR2 FQNEAQ.

This clonotype appeared a few times. The rearrangement links TRBV20-1 to TRBJ2-5; 16 bases line up with TRBD2. Per the germline V gene, CDR1 is DFQATT and CDR2 is SNEGSKA (reference sequence). The junction had 10 bases not matched to a gene; V was cut back by 7 bases and J by 2 bases. The CDR3 is 17 amino acids. CDR3: CSGGLAGGRYSQETQYF. The DNA of the CDR3 is TGCAGTGGGGGACTAGCGGGGGGGCGGTATAGTCAAGAGACCCAGTACTTC.

This clonotype was detected many times. CDR3 loop: CSATLLAGLYNEQFF. CDR3 bases: TGCAGTGCTACTTTACTAGCGGGACTTTACAATGAGCAGTTCTTC. The chain recombines TRBV20-1 with TRBJ2-1; 10 nucleotides line up with TRBD2. After removal of 4 bases from V and 4 bases from J, the junction contained 7 bases not matched to a gene. The CDR3 has 15 residues. Germline V gives CDR1 DFQATT, CDR2 SNEGSKA (reference sequence).